This TCR beta chain is from a study of cytomegalovirus exposure and HLA in healthy donors. General study results and limits: TCR beta sequences reportedly predicted the HLA-A and HLA-B alleles of most subjects accurately. Previously analyzed data showed that most TCR beta V segments were productive at a frequency of about 87% or about 30%.

PCR involved 60 Vbeta and 13 Jbeta primers. Authors' processing steps: A later analysis tallied 75 million to 80 million unique TCR beta chains, 9.5 million to 14 million of them shared. TCRdb's table, derived via immunoSEQ multiplex PCR, lists solely in-frame clones and lacks some. From that table come the V and J calls and clone size; the DNA was used to work out D and trimming. The profile shows 200,000 to 300,000 clones, roughly 82% of them singletons. The V gene's germline CDR1 is MGHDK and CDR2 SYGVNS. The CDR3 runs to 17 residues. Note on this clone: Its antigen remains unknown. One end of the junction fails to match germline, which may point to a read error. The sample carries other DNA sequences with the same CDR3.

This receptor was obtained from a woman aged 40 to 50 in good health and CMV-seropositive. This chain uses TRBV25-1 with TRBJ1-6, with a tentative D call TRBD1 (6 bases). Sequencing used PBMCs. In DNA, the CDR3 is TGTGCCAGCACCGCGTGGAACAGGGCCCCCTATAATTCCCCCCTCCACTTT. It specifies CASTAWNRAPYNSPLHF.